The 5 T cell receptor beta chains below come from one sample, sequenced in a study of shared clonotypes between healthy human individuals. CD45RO-negative, CCR7-positively selected cells formed the naive CD8 fraction, excluding terminally differentiated effector memory CD45RA+ cells. The data were produced by immunoSEQ multiplex PCR, yet TCRdb's version contains in-frame clones alone and is incomplete. Among about 870,000 clones listed, around 93% were seen once. Sequenced sample: naive CD8+ T cells sorted from blood. These receptors were taken from a man younger than 40 in good health.

This chain joins TRBV7-9 and TRBJ1-1; 9 nucleotides agree with TRBD1. The germline CDR1 and CDR2 sequences are SEHNR and FQNEAQ (reference sequence). CDR3 length: 15 residues. J was trimmed by 4 bases and V by 1 base; bases with no gene match: 4. The CDR3 DNA sequence: TGTGCCAGCAGCTTAGTTCGACAGGGGGGCACTGAAGCTTTCTTT. It codes for CASSLVRQGGTEAFF. The whole variable domain, remainder taken from reference TRBV7-9 and TRBJ1-1, is DTGVSQNPRHKITKRGQNVTFRCDPISEHNRLYWYRQTLGQGPEFLTYFQNEAQLEKSRLLSDRFSAERPKGSFSTLEIQRTEQGDSAMYLCASSLVRQGGTEAFFGQGTRLTVV.

The V call is TRBV27, the J call TRBJ2-7; D is perhaps TRBD1 or TRBD2 (5 bases each). The CDR3 extends over 15 amino acids. The V end lost 5 bases, the J end lost 0 bases, and 14 bases lay between the germline ends. Looked up from germline, CDR1 is MNHEY and CDR2 is SMNVEV (reference sequence). CDR3 bases: TGTGCCAGCAGTAGTCCCCGGGGCCTCTCCTACGAGCAGTACTTC. This encodes CASSSPRGLSYEQYF.

The genes are TRBV11-2 and TRBJ2-7, with 7 bases lining up with TRBD2. Germline CDR1 and CDR2: SGHAT and FQNNGV. J lost 3 bases, V lost 5 bases, and 7 bases had no gene match. This CDR3 comprises 14 residues. The CDR3 nucleotides read TGTGCCAGCAGCCCCTCCGGGACTAACTACGAGCAGTACTTC. The encoded protein is CASSPSGTNYEQYF.

CDR3 region: CASSLAAGVLYEQYF. The CDR3 DNA follows: TGTGCCAGCAGCTTAGCAGCGGGAGTCCTGTACGAGCAGTACTTC. The chain links TRBV7-2 to TRBJ2-7; the match to TRBD2 covers 8 bases. The CDR3 sequence is 15 residues long. After removal of 0 bases from V and 4 bases from J, the junction contained 5 bases not matched to a gene. The germline V gene encodes CDR1 SGHTA and CDR2 FQGNSA.

The chain joins TRBV10-3 to TRBJ2-1; D ambiguous. The ends were cut back, 11 bases at V and 2 bases at J, with 16 bases in the middle. The CDR3 has 14 residues. Germline V gene lookup returns CDR1 ENHRY and CDR2 SYGVKD. The CDR3 reads CASIESAPYNEQFF. As DNA, the CDR3 is TGTGCCTCCATCGAATCGGCACCCTACAATGAGCAGTTCTTC.